The 13 T cell receptor beta chains in this list originate from one sample, sequenced in a study of OX40 agonist ivuxolimab in advanced cancers. Assay used: immunoSEQ multiplex PCR; TCRdb lists only in-frame clones, some missing. The sample shows 98,000 or so clones, approximately 93% of them seen only once. The sequenced sample was CD4+ or CD8+ T cells sorted from blood, obtained in a trial of the OX40 agonist ivuxolimab. These receptors were obtained from an adult with an advanced solid tumor such as melanoma, head and neck, liver or kidney cancer.

This sequence joins TRBV28 and TRBJ1-2, with 7 bases lining up with TRBD1. The germline V gene has CDR1 MDHEN and CDR2 SYDVKM. The length of the CDR3 is 13 residues. The ends lost 7 bases at V and 3 bases at J; junction bases unmatched: 5. This chain's CDR3 is CASKTGVYYGYTF. The CDR3 DNA is TGTGCCAGCAAAACAGGGGTCTACTATGGCTACACCTTC.

The V gene is TRBV7-2, the J gene TRBJ2-6; 8 bases agree with TRBD1. Germline V gives CDR1 SGHTA, CDR2 FQGNSA. Trimming removed 5 bases from V and 0 bases from J; junction bases left unmatched: 6. The CDR3 is made up of 17 amino acids. The CDR3: CASSRQGQYSGANVLTF. The CDR3 nucleotides read TGTGCCAGCAGCCGACAGGGGCAATACTCTGGGGCCAACGTCCTGACTTTC.

The chain has TRBV18 and TRBJ2-7; 8 bases match TRBD2. Losses at the gene ends were 2 bases for V and 0 bases for J; bases not matched to a gene: 3. Germline V lookup: CDR1 KGHSH, CDR2 LQKENI. The CDR3 runs 15 residues. The CDR3 coding sequence is TGTGCCAGCTCACCAACTAGCGGTAGCTCCTACGAGCAGTACTTC. This sequence encodes CASSPTSGSSYEQYF.

The genes are TRBV5-6 and TRBJ1-1; the D is unclear. CDR1 is SGHDT, CDR2 YYEEEE, per germline. This CDR3 spans 13 amino acids. The germline V and J ends were trimmed by 1 base and 1 base, with 5 bases remaining between them. CDR3 protein: CASSLKENTEAFF. The DNA of the CDR3 is TGTGCCAGCAGCTTGAAAGAGAACACTGAAGCTTTCTTT.

The chain couples TRBV5-1 to TRBJ2-7; D is uncertain. V lost 1 base and J lost 1, with 6 bases in between. Germline V gene lookup returns CDR1 SGHRS and CDR2 YFSETQ. The length of the CDR3 is 13 residues. The CDR3 protein is CASSLIGSYEQYF. CDR3 nucleotides: TGCGCCAGCAGCTTGATCGGATCCTACGAGCAGTACTTC.

This sequence joins TRBV6-5 and TRBJ1-3, with D unresolved. CDR3 length: 16 amino acids. Per germline, CDR1 MNHEY and CDR2 SVGAGI. The ends were cut back, 2 bases at V and 0 bases at J, with 11 bases in the middle. The CDR3 sequence is CASSYGARSSGNTIYF. The DNA for the CDR3 is TGTGCCAGCAGTTACGGTGCAAGGAGCTCTGGAAACACCATATATTTT.

The J gene is TRBJ1-2, the V gene TRBV29-1; D gene unclear. CDR3 size: 12 residues. Germline CDR1 is SQVTM and CDR2 is ANQGSEA. V lost 6 bases to trimming and J lost 4 bases, with 12 bases between them. The CDR3 is CSVTLAGYGYTF. CDR3 sequence (DNA): TGCAGCGTCACCCTGGCCGGCTATGGCTACACCTTC.

V is TRBV2 and J is TRBJ2-7, with 7 bases identical to TRBD1. From germline, CDR1 is SNHLY and CDR2 FYNNEI. V dropped 6 bases and J dropped 2; count of bases not matched to a gene: 7. There are 14 residues in the CDR3. For the CDR3, the DNA is TGTGCCAGCAGGCAGACAGGGATAACCTACGAGCAGTACTTC. It encodes CASRQTGITYEQYF. Together with reference TRBV2 and TRBJ2-7, the CDR3 gives the full variable domain: EPEVTQTPSHQVTQMGQEVILRCVPISNHLYFYWYRQILGQKVEFLVSFYNNEISEKSEIFDDQFSVERPDGSNFTLKIRSTKLEDSAMYFCASRQTGITYEQYFGPGTRLTVT.

The chain links TRBV11-2 to TRBJ1-2; 8 bases are a match to TRBD1. Trimming removed 2 bases from V and 4 bases from J; junction bases left unmatched: 3. The CDR3 spans 14 residues. Germline CDR1 is SGHAT and CDR2 is FQNNGV. This CDR3 reads CASSLRQGSYGYTF. Here the CDR3 DNA reads TGTGCCAGCAGCTTACGACAGGGGTCCTATGGCTACACCTTC.

The CDR3 loop is CASSVGDRVYYEQYF. As DNA, the CDR3 is TGTGCCAGCAGCGTAGGGGACAGGGTTTATTACGAGCAGTACTTC. This chain connects TRBV9 to TRBJ2-7; 9 bases map to TRBD1. This CDR3 is built from 15 residues. J gave up 4 bases and V 0 bases, and 5 bases lay outside the gene matches. Germline lookup yields CDR1 SGDLS and CDR2 YYNGEE.

The chain is built from TRBV27 and TRBJ2-3, with D uncertain. In germline, CDR1 is MNHEY, CDR2 SMNVEV (reference sequence). The V and J ends lost 2 bases and 1 base respectively, with 10 bases between them. The length of the CDR3 is 15 residues. CDR3 amino acids: CASSLRLLRTDTQYF. The CDR3, as DNA: TGTGCCAGCAGTTTAAGACTTCTGCGCACAGATACGCAGTATTTT.

The gene calls are TRBV2 and TRBJ2-1; D is unclear. The V gene lost 7 bases and the J gene lost 6 bases, with 13 bases spanning the gap. CDR3 length: 13 amino acids. From germline, CDR1 is SNHLY and CDR2 FYNNEI. CDR3 protein: CASIPYSSNEQFF. For the CDR3, the DNA is TGTGCCAGCATCCCTTACTCTAGCAATGAGCAGTTCTTC.

The chain joins TRBV4-3 to TRBJ1-1; 8 bases align to TRBD1. CDR1 is LGHNA, CDR2 YSLEER, per germline. The CDR3 covers 14 residues. V shed 4 bases and J 2 bases; nucleotides not matched to a gene: 3. For the CDR3, the DNA is TGCGCCAGCAGCCCGACAGGGGTAAACACTGAAGCTTTCTTT. Translating gives CASSPTGVNTEAFF.